This T cell receptor beta chain was sequenced during a study of early T cells in non-severe SARS-CoV-2 infection (dated by TCRdb to the early 2020s). About the full investigation: Because TCR sequencing was done on bulk RNA from unsorted whole blood, the alpha and beta chains could not be paired.

Receptors were amplified or captured by 5' RACE. Sequenced using a NextSeq 500. The TCR library protocol attached unique molecular identifiers to individual cDNA molecules to correct for sequencing error and PCR bias. Both TCR alpha and beta chains were sequenced, and tight co-correlation was observed between alpha and beta sequence abundances in each sample. As for how the authors treated the data: Decombinator V4 was used to annotate the V gene, J gene and CDR3 of the TCR sequences. TCRs were defined as expanded if a significant change between any two time points was detected under a Poisson model with p below 0.0001. Abundances of TCRs were expressed as counts per million after normalisation to the total number of TCRs sequenced in each sample. TRAV1-2 paired with TRAJ12, TRAJ20 or TRAJ33 defined MAIT TCRs, while TRAV10 paired with TRAJ18 defined iNKT TCRs. VDJdb, accessed 1 November 2021, was searched for CMV, EBV and SARS-CoV-2 annotated TCRs, excluding TCRs annotated for multiple antigens. TCRdb reworked the public reads: Q25 trimming with fastp, MiXCR clone assembly, productive beta chains retained. Rows merge per CDR3 protein into single entries with the most common DNA and genes. TCRdb's processing, not the authors', yielded these V and J calls. The sample profile shows under 35,000 distinct CDR3 sequences; 8.5% to 10% of them were found once. The ten most abundant clones make up around 15% of the sample.

This clonotype occurred many times. Its antigen is not yet known. No much larger clone is present one base from it, and per-base qualities are unavailable. The CDR3 numbers 15 residues from cysteine through phenylalanine. Just CDR3 DNA is preserved here, 45 bases in frame from base 1. V is trimmed back by 3 bases and J by 0 bases, and the junction contains 2 bases that no gene match accounts for. CDR1 and CDR2 were assigned from the germline V gene as MNHNS and SASEGT. General study outcomes and caveats: VDJdb matching was skewed toward anti-spike CD8 responses and likely underestimated virus-specific expansions, missing private and CD4 specificities.

Set within a cohort of healthcare workers in London, UK, this nested case-control study involved weekly PCR testing of nasopharyngeal swabs along with blood sampling. Healthcare workers were recruited during the week of the UK lockdown, between 23 and 31 March 2020, and followed weekly for up to roughly 16 weeks. The sequence joins TRBV6-1 to TRBJ1-5, and TRBD1 aligns with 7 junction nucleotides. The receptor comes from an adult who was a healthcare worker with PCR-confirmed SARS-CoV-2 infection or an uninfected control (not recorded which). Sequencing was carried out using whole blood. CDR3 sequence: CASSEGQSSNQPQHF. The nucleotide sequence is given as TGTGCCAGCAGTGAGGGACAGTCTAGCAATCAGCCCCAGCATTTT.